This T cell receptor (beta chain) was sequenced in a study of T cell responses to AZD1222 COVID-19 vaccine. The data were produced by immunoSEQ multiplex PCR, yet TCRdb's version contains in-frame clones alone and is incomplete. The sample includes about 180,000 clones, almost 90% seen only once; the top ten take roughly 8%. Findings and limits, study-wide: Clonal diversity was possibly underestimated, and white British individuals and females predominated among donors. Per reports, nearly half of all spike-specific TCRs target regions that are unmutated in variants. Repertoire collection took place solely once the T cell response had peaked.

About this clone: Its antigen is currently unknown.

This receptor was identified in an adult in good health. Here the sequenced sample was peripheral blood, taken on day 0 of AZD1222 vaccination.

The CDR3, as DNA: TGCAGCGTTGTTGTTCGAGGGCGGGAGCCCCAGCATTTT. It translates to CSVVVRGREPQHF. This chain joins TRBV29-1 and TRBJ1-5; D unclear. The CDR3 length is 13 residues. Trimming left V 4 bases short and J 8 bases short, with 15 bases between. CDR1 SQVTM and CDR2 ANQGSEA come from the germline V gene.